Sequencing of this TCR beta chain was carried out in a study of CD8 T cells in ankylosing spondylitis. Study-wide results and caveats: Reportedly, disease-linked clones are significantly enriched in ankylosing spondylitis patients' matched synovial fluid. Seemingly characteristic of ankylosing spondylitis blood was a TCR beta motif consisting of 7 or 8 highly homologous variants.

This CDR3 has 19 amino acids. The ends were cut back, 0 bases at V and 1 base at J, with 16 bases in the middle. The germline V gene has CDR1 SGHTA and CDR2 FQGTGA. Notes on this clonotype: Antigen: not known.

TCRdb re-called the 5' RACE reads through MiXCR, storing one row per CDR3 protein. The sample records about 250,000 distinct CDR3 sequences, about 30% being singletons. This rearrangement joins TRBV7-3 to TRBJ2-6; D is unresolved. This clonotype was sampled from a male donor with ankylosing spondylitis or in good health (not recorded which). Sequenced sample: blood, either unsorted or a sorted T cell fraction (not recorded which). DNA of the CDR3: TGTGCCAGCAGCTTAACGGTGCCGGGTGCAAGTTCTGGGGCCAACGTCCTGACTTTC. This sequence encodes CASSLTVPGASSGANVLTF.